Listed here are 32 T cell receptor beta chains from one sample, sequenced in a study of T cells in Graves' hyperthyroidism and ophthalmopathy. RNA transcripts yielded amplified TCR beta CDR3 regions. First-round RT-PCR of the TCR CDR3 relied on the HTBI primer set. TCRdb re-called the multiplex PCR reads through MiXCR, storing one row per CDR3 protein. This sample has roughly 500,000 distinct CDR3 sequences, with roughly 50% found just once. The sample consisted of peripheral blood or thyroid tissue (not recorded which). Receptor source: an adult woman with Graves' disease, either hyperthyroidism or ophthalmopathy (not recorded which).

The chain combines TRBV5-1 with TRBJ2-6; perhaps TRBD1 as D (6 bases). The CDR3 sequence is 15 residues long. Germline CDR1 and CDR2: SGHRS and YFSETQ. V lost 4 bases to trimming and J lost 2 bases, with 10 bases between them. DNA for the CDR3: TGCGCCAGCAGCCAAGAGGGGGCTGGGGCCAACGTCCTGACTTTC. This encodes CASSQEGAGANVLTF.

This clonotype was seen many times. The chain employs TRBV28 and TRBJ2-7; D gene unclear. This CDR3 comprises 14 residues. CDR1 is MDHEN, CDR2 SYDVKM, per germline. Trimming shortened V by 5 bases and J by 1 base, and 12 bases separated the two germline ends. The CDR3 protein is CASSPPVRSYEQYF. Here the CDR3 DNA reads TGTGCCAGCAGTCCTCCAGTCCGTTCCTACGAGCAGTACTTC.

The chain uses TRBV20-1 and TRBJ1-2; D is ambiguous. The CDR3 runs 11 residues. V was clipped by 1 base and J by 10 bases, with 10 bases between them. Looked up from germline, CDR1 is DFQATT and CDR2 is SNEGSKA (reference sequence). The CDR3 sequence: CSARGRMDYTF. The CDR3 nucleotides are TGCAGTGCTAGAGGTCGCATGGACTACACCTTC.

This rearrangement joins TRBV5-1 to TRBJ1-4; TRBD1 agrees at 7 bases. The V gene's germline CDR1 is SGHRS and CDR2 YFSETQ. V shed 0 bases and J 3 bases; nucleotides not matched to a gene: 2. This CDR3 has 15 amino acids. This CDR3 reads CASSLEGTANEKLFF. CDR3 DNA: TGCGCCAGCAGCTTGGAGGGGACAGCTAATGAAAAACTGTTTTTT.

This clonotype came up many times. The rearrangement joins TRBV14 to TRBJ2-7; a possible D gene is TRBD1 (6 bases). The CDR3 loop spans 14 amino acids. V lost 4 bases and J 3 bases, leaving 13 bases between the germline ends. Germline lookup yields CDR1 SGHDN and CDR2 FVKESK. The DNA of the CDR3 is TGTGCCAGCAGCCCTGTTTTGGACAGCTACGAGCAGTACTTC. Its protein is CASSPVLDSYEQYF. The variable domain in full, with the rest retrieved from reference TRBV14 and TRBJ2-7, is EAGVTQFPSHSVIEKGQTVTLRCDPISGHDNLYWYRRVMGKEIKFLLHFVKESKQDESGMPNNRFLAERTGGTYSTLKVQPAELEDSGVYFCASSPVLDSYEQYFGPGTRLTVT.

This clonotype was counted a few times. V usage is TRBV7-9 and J usage is TRBJ2-5; D possibly uses TRBD1 or TRBD2 (5 bases each). Germline CDR1 and CDR2: SEHNR and FQNEAQ (reference sequence). The CDR3 totals 14 residues. With 5 bases removed from V and 4 bases from J, the gap between germline ends came to 14 bases. The CDR3 sequence is CASSVVGVGETQYF. For the CDR3, the DNA is TGTGCCAGCAGCGTAGTGGGGGTCGGAGAGACCCAGTACTTC.

V and J are TRBV9 and TRBJ2-5, with D hard to call. CDR3 size: 15 residues. Germline V CDR1 and CDR2: SGDLS, YYNGEE. The ends were cut back, 2 bases at V and 4 bases at J, with 15 bases in the middle. CDR3 nucleotides: TGTGCCAGCAGCGTCCTCGGTCGTCTACCAGAGACCCAGTACTTC. This encodes CASSVLGRLPETQYF.

The chain combines TRBV7-2 with TRBJ1-6; no clear D gene. V was shortened by 3 bases and J by 5 bases, with 14 bases between the two germline ends. CDR3 length: 16 amino acids. CDR1 SGHTA and CDR2 FQGNSA come from the germline V gene. The CDR3 DNA reads as TGTGCCAGCAGCTTTTTAGGGCACACTGATAATTCACCCCTCCACTTT. It specifies CASSFLGHTDNSPLHF.

This clonotype has a count of ten or more. The chain uses TRBV5-1 and TRBJ2-7; 9 bases map to TRBD2. The J segment lost 0 bases and the V segment lost 4 bases, leaving 5 bases of the junction unmatched. Germline V CDR1 and CDR2: SGHRS, YFSETQ. The CDR3 covers 15 residues. The CDR3 DNA reads TGCGCCAGCAGCCCGTATAGCGGGAGCTCCTACGAGCAGTACTTC. Amino acid sequence: CASSPYSGSSYEQYF.

CDR3 sequence (DNA): TGTGCCAGCCTCATTGACAGGGGACGCCACGAGCAGTACTTC. Protein: CASLIDRGRHEQYF. The genes are TRBV2 and TRBJ2-7; TRBD1 aligns across 8 bases. In germline, CDR1 is SNHLY, CDR2 FYNNEI. This CDR3 has 14 amino acids. J was trimmed by 5 bases and V by 8 bases; bases with no gene match: 11.

The rearrangement uses TRBV2 and TRBJ2-7, with D perhaps TRBD2 (5 bases). From germline, CDR1 is SNHLY and CDR2 FYNNEI. This CDR3 contains 15 residues. Between the trimmed V and J ends, which lost 3 bases and 7 bases, there was a span of 19 bases. This chain's CDR3 is CASSDVPGGSGEQYF. DNA of the CDR3: TGTGCCAGCAGTGATGTTCCAGGAGGCAGTGGGGAGCAGTACTTC.

This clonotype was seen at least ten times. V usage is TRBV7-9 and J usage is TRBJ1-5; TRBD1 might be the D (5 bases). Per germline, CDR1 SEHNR and CDR2 FQNEAQ (reference sequence). V lost 5 bases and J 0 bases, leaving 26 bases between the germline ends. The CDR3 consists of 20 residues. CDR3 DNA sequence: TGTGCCAGCAGCCAAATAGTAGCGGGGGGGACCTCCCATAGCAATCAGCCCCAGCATTTT. It codes for CASSQIVAGGTSHSNQPQHF.

In this sample, this clonotype turned up many times. The V and J genes are TRBV9 and TRBJ1-3; possibly TRBD1 for D (6 bases). This CDR3 is 15 amino acids long. Trimming removed 0 bases from V and 6 bases from J, with 13 bases in between. Germline V gene lookup returns CDR1 SGDLS and CDR2 YYNGEE. DNA for the CDR3: TGTGCCAGCAGCGTAGGGGGGGGCTCTTTAAACACCATATATTTT. This sequence encodes CASSVGGGSLNTIYF.

V is TRBV29-1 and J is TRBJ2-5; no firm D call. The V end lost 4 bases, the J end lost 6 bases, and 15 bases lay between the germline ends. CDR1 and CDR2 from the germline V gene are SQVTM and ANQGSEA. The CDR3 totals 13 residues. Here the CDR3 reads CSVGPPSEKTQYF. The CDR3 bases are TGCAGCGTTGGGCCACCCAGCGAAAAGACCCAGTACTTC.

This chain links TRBV20-1 with TRBJ2-7, with 15 bases aligning to TRBD2. This CDR3 contains 17 residues. Germline V gives CDR1 DFQATT, CDR2 SNEGSKA (reference sequence). The J segment lost 3 bases and the V segment lost 6 bases, leaving 12 bases of the junction unmatched. The CDR3 DNA is TGCAGTGCCCAGGGACTAGCGGGAGGTCCAACTCTCTACGAGCAGTACTTC. Protein: CSAQGLAGGPTLYEQYF.

At least ten counts were recorded for this clonotype. The chain recombines TRBV5-1 with TRBJ2-2; D is unclear. The V and J ends lost 4 bases and 4 bases respectively, with 11 bases between them. The germline V gene has CDR1 SGHRS and CDR2 YFSETQ. The length of the CDR3 is 14 residues. CDR3 bases: TGCGCCAGCAGCCCGGAGTACGGCACCGGGGAGCTGTTTTTT. Protein sequence: CASSPEYGTGELFF.

As for this clonotype: The junction departs from the called germline gene at one end, perhaps through a read error. The genes are TRBV7-9 and TRBJ1-2, with 11 bases fitting TRBD1. Germline V gene sequence: CDR1 SEHNR, CDR2 FQNEAQ (reference sequence). CDR3 length: 15 amino acids. The CDR3 DNA reads as TGCGCCAGCAGCCGGGCCGGACAGGGGGCGTATGGCTACACCTTC. The encoded protein is CASSRAGQGAYGYTF.

The chain employs TRBV7-2 and TRBJ2-7; TRBD1 might be the D (5 bases). CDR3 length: 17 residues. In germline, CDR1 is SGHTA, CDR2 FQGNSA. V lost 5 bases and J 0 bases, leaving 20 bases between the germline ends. In nucleotides, the CDR3 is TGTGCCAGCAGCCCGACGGGTGGAAGGACAAGCTCCTACGAGCAGTACTTC. Translating it yields CASSPTGGRTSSYEQYF.

This clonotype turned up a few times. CDR3 DNA sequence: TGTGCCACCAGCAGCCCCCCCCCATCTAGCGGAGACTACAATGAGCAGTACTTC. It is translated as CATSSPPPSSGDYNEQYF. The chain couples TRBV15 to TRBJ2-7; the match to TRBD2 covers 7 bases. The CDR3 is made up of 18 amino acids. Germline V lookup: CDR1 LNHNV, CDR2 YYDKDF (reference sequence). J lost 7 bases, V lost 3 bases, and 21 bases had no gene match.

This clonotype was found many times. The rearrangement joins TRBV19 to TRBJ2-7; no definite D call. Germline values: CDR1 LNHDA, CDR2 SQIVND (reference sequence). Trimming pared 7 bases from V and 2 bases from J, leaving 9 bases between. This CDR3 has 12 amino acids. The CDR3 is CASTADTYEQYF. The CDR3, as DNA: TGTGCCAGTACGGCGGATACCTACGAGCAGTACTTC.

This clonotype was counted only a few times. The chain has TRBV27 and TRBJ1-2, with TRBD1 matching 11 bases. The CDR3 is made up of 14 amino acids. The trim removed 6 bases at V and 6 bases at J, leaving 6 bases unmatched. Germline CDR1 reads MNHEY; CDR2 reads SMNVEV (reference sequence). CDR3 amino acids: CASRDRGPQDGYTF. The CDR3, as DNA: TGTGCCAGCAGGGACAGGGGGCCTCAGGATGGCTACACCTTC.

This clonotype was counted ten times or more. The chain has TRBV4-1 and TRBJ2-7; 7 bases are a match to TRBD2. The germline gives CDR1 MGHRA, CDR2 YSYEKL. The junction had 9 bases not matched to a gene; V was cut back by 4 bases and J by 6 bases. The CDR3 is made up of 14 amino acids. The CDR3 region has the DNA TGCGCCAGCAGCCGAACGCGGGAGCTCGGCGAGCAGTACTTC. Its protein is CASSRTRELGEQYF.

The chain links TRBV6-1 to TRBJ2-7, with D maybe TRBD1 (5 bases). Germline V gene lookup returns CDR1 MNHNS and CDR2 SASEGT. V was pared by 5 bases and J by 7 bases, with 18 bases between. The CDR3 extends over 14 amino acids. CDR3 sequence: CASSLATGHGEQYF. CDR3 in DNA: TGTGCCAGCAGTTTAGCAACAGGACATGGGGAGCAGTACTTC.

This clonotype was found many times. One end of the junction fails to match germline, which may point to a read error. The chain carries TRBV12-3 or TRBV12-4 and TRBJ2-2; possible D gene TRBD1, 6 bases. The CDR3 is 14 amino acids. CDR3 protein: CAGRGPSNTGELFF. Written as DNA, the CDR3 is TGTGCCGGCAGGGGCCCTTCGAACACCGGGGAGCTGTTTTTT.

This clonotype was seen only once. The junction departs from germline at one end; a sequencing error may be responsible. This chain uses TRBV19 with TRBJ1-1; D is uncertain. CDR3 size: 14 residues. Germline CDR1 reads LNHDA; CDR2 reads SQIVND (reference sequence). Here the CDR3 reads CASNIATVNTEAFF. Here the CDR3 DNA reads TGTGCCAGTAATATAGCTACGGTGAACACTGAAGCTTTCTTT.

This clonotype appeared many times. The chain uses TRBV4-1 and TRBJ1-1; D is unresolved. Germline V gene sequence: CDR1 MGHRA, CDR2 YSYEKL. V shed 1 base and J shed 1 base, with 10 bases lying between them. This CDR3 region has 15 residues. CDR3 bases: TGCGCCAGCAGCCAAGTTTGGACTTCGAACACTGAAGCTTTCTTT. It yields the protein CASSQVWTSNTEAFF.

This clonotype has just one count. The rearrangement links TRBV7-2 to TRBJ1-6; 7 bases are shared with TRBD1. The germline V gene encodes CDR1 SGHTA and CDR2 FQGNSA. This CDR3 contains 14 residues. The trim removed 5 bases at V and 12 bases at J, leaving 10 bases unmatched. CDR3 residues: CASSRGGKDKPLHF. The CDR3, as DNA: TGTGCCAGCAGCCGAGGGGGCAAAGATAAACCCCTCCACTTT.

J is TRBJ2-7 and V is TRBV7-9; TRBD1 or TRBD2 may be the D gene (5 bases each). CDR1 is SEHNR and CDR2 is FQNEAQ in the germline V gene (reference sequence). The V gene lost 5 bases and the J gene lost 3 bases, with 11 bases spanning the gap. This CDR3 has 13 residues. CDR3 amino acids: CASSRDDYYEQYF. The CDR3 coding sequence is TGTGCCAGCAGCAGGGACGACTACTACGAGCAGTACTTC.

This clonotype was counted only a few times. The V gene is TRBV7-9, the J gene TRBJ1-5; 7 bases fit TRBD1. CDR3 size: 15 residues. CDR1 is SEHNR, CDR2 FQNEAQ, per germline (reference sequence). With 5 bases clipped from V and 5 bases from J, the junction kept 9 bases outside the gene matches. CDR3 nucleotides: TGTGCCAGCAGCCGGGTCTACAGGGGTGATCAGCCCCAGCATTTT. It codes for CASSRVYRGDQPQHF.

CDR3: CASSPDPGQGNEKLFF. Here the CDR3 DNA reads TGTGCCAGCAGCCCCGATCCGGGACAGGGTAACGAAAAACTGTTTTTT. The V call is TRBV7-6, the J call TRBJ1-4; 9 bases match TRBD1. The CDR3 has 16 amino acids. Looked up from germline, CDR1 is SGHVS and CDR2 is FNYEAQ. Trimming cost V 5 bases and J 8 bases; bases outside gene matches: 12.

This clonotype was observed at least ten times. The chain joins TRBV7-9 to TRBJ2-5; 7 bases agree with TRBD2. Germline V gene lookup returns CDR1 SEHNR and CDR2 FQNEAQ (reference sequence). The CDR3 totals 15 residues. J was trimmed by 5 bases and V by 5 bases; bases with no gene match: 11. DNA of the CDR3: TGTGCCAGCAGCCCAGGGAGGGTTCTGGAGGAGACCCAGTACTTC. The encoded protein is CASSPGRVLEETQYF.

As DNA, the CDR3 is TGTGCCAGCAGTTTGACCCCTTGGCGGGCTCTGGGGACTAATGAAAAACTGTTTTTT. Its translation is CASSLTPWRALGTNEKLFF. The chain carries TRBV12-3 or TRBV12-4 and TRBJ1-4; D is ambiguous. Between the trimmed V and J ends, which lost 3 bases and 2 bases, there was a span of 22 bases. CDR3 size: 19 residues.